Listed below are T cell receptor beta chains from one sample, sequenced in a study of OX40 agonist ivuxolimab in advanced cancers. Produced via immunoSEQ multiplex PCR; TCRdb's table is partial and in-frame only. The sample has approximately 38,000 clones, 65% to 85% seen once. The sequencing here drew on CD4+ or CD8+ T cells sorted from blood, taken in a trial of the OX40 agonist ivuxolimab. These receptor sequences come from an adult with an advanced solid tumor such as melanoma, head and neck, liver or kidney cancer. Both conserved end residues are part of each CDR3. Fields, in order: CDR3 DNA, CDR3 protein, J gene, V gene, clone size, D gene. The D gene is left open where the match is weak. Clone size, where shown, is once, few, many, or a class for clones that have expanded.

CDR3nt: TGTGCCAGTAGTATACAGGGAGCCCATGAAAAACTGTTTTTT
CDR3aa: CASSIQGAHEKLFF
j_gene: TRBJ1-4
v_gene: TRBV19
abundance: -
d_gene: -

CDR3nt: TGTGCCAGCAGTGTCAGGGGGGGGACGAACACTGAAGCTTTCTTT
CDR3aa: CASSVRGGTNTEAFF
j_gene: TRBJ1-1
v_gene: TRBV2
abundance: -
d_gene: TRBD1

CDR3nt: TGTGCCTGGAAACTAAGGCCAGGGCCCTACGAGCAGTACTTC
CDR3aa: CAWKLRPGPYEQYF
j_gene: TRBJ2-7
v_gene: TRBV30
abundance: -
d_gene: -

CDR3nt: TGTGCCAGCAGCTTAAGGACAGGGTTGAATGAGCAGTTCTTC
CDR3aa: CASSLRTGLNEQFF
j_gene: TRBJ2-1
v_gene: TRBV11-2
abundance: -
d_gene: TRBD1

CDR3nt: TGTGCCAGCAGGGCCCAACAGGGGTCCCCCCAGCATTTT
CDR3aa: CASRAQQGSPQHF
j_gene: TRBJ1-5
v_gene: TRBV6-6
abundance: -
d_gene: TRBD1

CDR3nt: TGTGCCAGCAGCGTAGACGGCAGGGGAGAGACCCAGTACTTC
CDR3aa: CASSVDGRGETQYF
j_gene: TRBJ2-5
v_gene: TRBV9
abundance: -
d_gene: -

CDR3nt: TGTGCCAGCAGCTTCCAGAGCAAGCAGTTCTTC
CDR3aa: CASSFQSKQFF
j_gene: TRBJ2-1
v_gene: TRBV7-2
abundance: -
d_gene: -

CDR3nt: TGTGCCAGCAGCCCAGAGGACTATGGGTACACTGAAGCTTTCTTT
CDR3aa: CASSPEDYGYTEAFF
j_gene: TRBJ1-1
v_gene: TRBV7-9
abundance: once
d_gene: -

CDR3nt: TGTGCCAGCAGTTTAGAGCAGGGTGGCTACGAGCAGTACTTC
CDR3aa: CASSLEQGGYEQYF
j_gene: TRBJ2-7
v_gene: TRBV28
abundance: -
d_gene: -

CDR3nt: TGTGCCAGCAGCTTTGATCAGGGGCCCTACGAGCAGTACTTC
CDR3aa: CASSFDQGPYEQYF
j_gene: TRBJ2-7
v_gene: TRBV5-4
abundance: -
d_gene: -

CDR3nt: TGTGCCAGCAGCGTAGCTACAACCCACAATGAGCAGTTCTTC
CDR3aa: CASSVATTHNEQFF
j_gene: TRBJ2-1
v_gene: TRBV9
abundance: -
d_gene: -

CDR3nt: TGCGCCAGCAGTGAGTCGAGGCAGGGAGGCAATCAGCCCCAGCATTTT
CDR3aa: CASSESRQGGNQPQHF
j_gene: TRBJ1-5
v_gene: TRBV10-2
abundance: -
d_gene: -

CDR3nt: TGTGCCAGCAGCTCTGGGACAGACCGCGGGGAGCTGTTTTTT
CDR3aa: CASSSGTDRGELFF
j_gene: TRBJ2-2
v_gene: TRBV7-3
abundance: once
d_gene: TRBD1

CDR3nt: TGTGCCAGTAGTCCACCCCAGGGACGTGGGGGGAGCACAGATACGCAGTATTTT
CDR3aa: CASSPPQGRGGSTDTQYF
j_gene: TRBJ2-3
v_gene: TRBV19
abundance: -
d_gene: -

CDR3nt: TGTGCCTGGAGTCGGGACAGCCTGAACACTGAAGCTTTCTTT
CDR3aa: CAWSRDSLNTEAFF
j_gene: TRBJ1-1
v_gene: TRBV30
abundance: -
d_gene: TRBD1

CDR3nt: TGTGCCAGCAGCCGAGCACAGGGCGGCGGGGAAAAACTGTTTTTT
CDR3aa: CASSRAQGGGEKLFF
j_gene: TRBJ1-4
v_gene: TRBV4-2
abundance: -
d_gene: -